The source of this TCR beta chain is a study of blood T cell repertoires in COVID-19 (dated by TCRdb to 2020 to 2022). In terms of the full investigation: Samples from collaborators originated in the United States, Italy and Spain and spanned both the acute and convalescent phases of COVID-19. Subjects who had been exposed to COVID-19, were actively infected with it, or had recovered from it provided the deeply sampled blood TCRbeta repertoires that made up the dataset. Sample metadata almost always included a de-identified subject ID, COVID-19 status, age in years and sex. Where HLA class I and class II types were available, the types were taken from metadata supplied by the sample provider, not from assay-based typing. A freely available public database, intended as a resource for researchers studying the immune response to SARS-CoV-2, is where the repertoires were released. Samples came from the ongoing ImmuneRACE study (first 160 participants) plus 1,254 subjects from 6 global collaborators. The material from the prospective study consisted of cDNA or gDNA derived from T cells, B-cell-depleted T cells, or PBMCs.

The immunoSEQ Assay, a bias-controlled multiplex PCR, was used to amplify TCRbeta CDR3 regions from genomic DNA. Per the source publication's procedure: The number of nucleated cells in each sample was estimated from the amplification of reference gene primers within the assay. Sequence reads were collapsed and filtered to measure the absolute abundance of every unique TCRbeta CDR3 rearrangement. For each sample, productive Simpson clonality was calculated by taking the square root of Simpson's diversity index across productive rearrangements. TCRdb obtained this table from immuneACCESS and retained in-frame rearrangements with V and J assigned. These tables miss some clones; where compared with another copy, unresolved V genes account for less than half of the shortfall, and the remainder is unexplained. That table furnishes V, J and clone size, whereas the DNA furnished D and trimming. This sample gives some 130,000 clones in total; about 83% of them show up just once. Jointly, the top ten make up about a tenth of the sample.

The CDR3 contains 13 residues, cysteine and phenylalanine counted. CDR3 DNA is the only sequence kept; it has 39 bases, read in frame from the first base. V is cut by 3 bases and J by 10 bases, and the space between the germline ends is 14 bases. For CDR1 and CDR2, the germline V gene lists SGHTA and FQGTGA. Each collaborating institution followed its own protocols to collect whole blood in K2EDTA tubes. For TCRbeta analysis, collaborators shipped samples as frozen whole blood, isolated PBMCs, or DNA extracted from either of those sample types. Details on this clone: The specificity of this receptor is unknown. No quality values exist for individual bases; no much larger clone is one base distant.

The paper's findings and limits, for the study overall: How much clinical and demographic metadata was included differed by source and by participant, and the metadata was provided uncurated.

This receptor was obtained from a man in his forties or fifties with active or convalescent COVID-19. Recombination linked TRBV7-3 to TRBJ2-3; possibly the D gene is TRBD1, per 6 matching bases. The sequencing input was peripheral blood. The CDR3 protein sequence reads: CASSLGPSGAQYF. The bases are TGTGCCAGCAGCTTGGGCCCCTCAGGGGCGCAGTATTTT.